This TCR beta chain is from a study of blood T cells in healthy people across ages. Points from the study as a whole: Long-lived donors carried more naive CD4+ cells and greater diversity than aged donors.

CDR1 is DFQATT and CDR2 is SNEGSKA in the germline V gene (reference sequence). The CDR3 is 15 amino acids. A second PCR, run for roughly 6 to 11 cycles, used a sample-barcoded 5' primer plus a J-beta primer mix. TCRdb processed the 5' RACE reads anew with MiXCR; each CDR3 protein has one entry. The sample yields roughly 800,000 distinct CDR3 sequences, 25% seen once. Collection of around 10 milliliters of peripheral blood was performed for each donor. A remark on this clonotype: The antigen is not known.

This sample also belongs to another study, concerning T cells of mothers and their children. That report notes: The yield was over 9.5 million TCR beta CDR3 reads from each mother and approximately 3 million from each child.

Sequencing was done on a sample of blood. The TCR sequence derives from a boy between 10 and 17 years old in good health. V is TRBV20-1 and J is TRBJ2-5, with TRBD2 matching 13 bases. The last part of the DNA fits TRBJ2-7 better; the J call may be wrong. The CDR3 sequence: CSAQTTSGGSYEQYF. CDR3 DNA sequence: TGCAGTGCCCAAACGACTAGCGGGGGGAGCTACGAGCAGTACTTC.